These 12 T cell receptor beta chains were all obtained from the same sample, sequenced in a study of cytomegalovirus exposure and HLA in healthy donors. The PCR contained 60 Vbeta and 13 Jbeta primers. Here immunoSEQ multiplex PCR was the method, and the copy in TCRdb shows in-frame clones only, minus some. This sample yields 100,000 or so clones, of which around two thirds are seen a single time; 3.8% belongs to the top ten. The sequenced material came from PBMCs. The source is a man aged 30 to 45 in good health and CMV-seropositive.

The chain recombines TRBV6-5 with TRBJ1-2; tentatively, D is TRBD1 (6 bases). V was trimmed by 6 bases and J by 6 bases, leaving 17 bases between them. The CDR3 runs 14 residues. Germline values: CDR1 MNHEY, CDR2 SVGAGI. CDR3 region: CASSPLYRADGYTF. The CDR3 DNA sequence: TGTGCCAGCAGCCCATTATACAGGGCAGATGGCTACACCTTC.

Comments on this clone: The junction and the germline gene differ at one end; a read error may be behind it. This chain uses TRBV5-1 with TRBJ1-1; D is possibly TRBD1 (5 bases). The length of the CDR3 is 15 residues. CDR1 SGHRS and CDR2 YFSETQ come from the germline V gene. CDR3: CASSLQGIGNAEAFF. CDR3 nucleotide sequence: TGCGCCAGCAGCTTGCAGGGAATAGGGAACGCTGAAGCTTTCTTT.

On this clone: The sample contains more than one DNA sequence encoding this CDR3. For the CDR3, the DNA is TGTGCCAGCTCACCGGACAGAAATCAGCCCCAGCATTTT. Translation gives CASSPDRNQPQHF. The rearrangement uses TRBV18 and TRBJ1-5; perhaps TRBD1 as D (6 bases). Trimming left V 3 bases short and J 4 bases short, with 7 bases between. This CDR3 has 13 amino acids. Germline lookup yields CDR1 KGHSH and CDR2 LQKENI.

The CDR3 sequence: CASSPGQDGNTIYF. The CDR3, as DNA: TGTGCCAGTAGTCCGGGACAGGATGGAAACACCATATATTTT. The chain recombines TRBV19 with TRBJ1-3, with 8 positions matching TRBD1. V lost 5 bases and J lost 3; bases outside the gene matches: 3. The germline CDR1 and CDR2 sequences are LNHDA and SQIVND (reference sequence). The CDR3 has 14 amino acids.

The rearrangement links TRBV4-2 to TRBJ1-6; TRBD1 agrees at 7 bases. CDR3 length: 17 amino acids. V lost 1 base and J lost 8; bases outside the gene matches: 11. Germline V lookup: CDR1 LGHNA, CDR2 YNFKEQ. CDR3 bases: TGTGCCAGCAGCCAAGGTCTAACGTGGACAGGCGATTCACCCCTCCACTTT. Amino acid sequence: CASSQGLTWTGDSPLHF.

The CDR3 loop is CASSEGSGGLNIQYF. In DNA form, the CDR3 reads TGTGCCAGCAGTGAAGGTAGCGGGGGGTTAAACATTCAGTACTTC. V gene TRBV6-1 combines with J gene TRBJ2-4, with 10 nucleotides matching TRBD2. CDR1 MNHNS and CDR2 SASEGT come from the germline V gene. Unmatched junction bases numbered 3, after V lost 1 base and J lost 6 bases. This CDR3 has 15 amino acids.

To note about this clone: Likely a read error: the CDR3 ends without its conserved phenylalanine or tryptophan. The DNA is left out, because the CDR3 cannot be placed on it with certainty; the CDR3 is given as TCRdb lists it. Other DNA sequences within the sample encode an identical CDR3. The V and J genes are TRBV6-6 and TRBJ1-2. The CDR3 length is 11 residues, termini included. The germline gives CDR1 MNHNY, CDR2 SVGAGI (reference sequence). The CDR3 spells CASSPGGVVSI.

The chain joins TRBV6-1 to TRBJ1-4, with 9 bases identical to TRBD1. Germline CDR1 is MNHNS and CDR2 is SASEGT. The CDR3 is made up of 19 amino acids. Unmatched junction bases numbered 16, after V lost 4 bases and J lost 4 bases. The DNA for the CDR3 is TGTGCCAGCAGTGCTCTTCGGTACAGGGGGCATGGCGTTAATGAAAAACTGTTTTTT. This gives the protein CASSALRYRGHGVNEKLFF.

In its sample, this clone was seen a few times. The gene calls are TRBV7-9 and TRBJ2-5; the D is unclear. There are 14 residues in the CDR3. V shed 1 base and J shed 0 bases, with 6 bases lying between them. Germline CDR1 is SEHNR and CDR2 is FQNEAQ (reference sequence). This CDR3 reads CASSLDQYQETQYF. CDR3 in DNA: TGTGCCAGCAGCTTAGACCAGTACCAAGAGACCCAGTACTTC.

This clone came up a few times. The V and J genes are TRBV4-2 and TRBJ1-2; maybe TRBD1 (5 bases). Trimming cost V 1 base and J 1 base, with 10 bases left between them. CDR1 is LGHNA, CDR2 YNFKEQ, per germline. This CDR3 spans 15 amino acids. CDR3 in amino acids: CASSQAGGGNYGYTF. The CDR3, as DNA: TGTGCCAGCAGCCAAGCTGGCGGGGGTAACTATGGCTACACCTTC.

J is TRBJ2-7 and V is TRBV2, with D possibly matching TRBD2 (5 bases). Germline CDR1 is SNHLY and CDR2 is FYNNEI. This CDR3 region has 14 residues. Trimming shortened V by 4 bases and J by 5 bases, and 15 bases separated the two germline ends. The CDR3 loop reads CASSVSSSADEQYF. The CDR3 coding sequence is TGTGCCAGCAGTGTATCTAGCTCGGCCGACGAGCAGTACTTC.

This sequence joins TRBV9 and TRBJ2-7, with D possibly matching TRBD1 (6 bases). The CDR3 consists of 14 residues. CDR1 is SGDLS and CDR2 is YYNGEE in the germline V gene. Trimming stripped 4 bases from V and 1 base from J, with 12 bases between. DNA for the CDR3: TGTGCCAGCAGCCCCCAGGACAGTTCCTACGAGCAGTACTTC. As protein: CASSPQDSSYEQYF.